The sequence of this T cell receptor beta chain was determined in a study of CD8+ T cells in alopecia areata. Study-level information: Twice daily, treated patients received 5 to 10 mg of oral tofacitinib.

The treatment denotes: oral pan-JAK inhibitor, 5-10 mg twice daily. Alopecia areata patients had lesional scalp punch biopsies and peripheral blood taken from them. Extracted from the samples, RNA was reverse transcribed into cDNA to serve as the sequencing template. Clones were sequenced by immunoSEQ multiplex PCR, and TCRdb holds only the in-frame ones, with some missing. Counted here are approximately 280,000 clones, about 62% occurring once; the ten biggest clones make up less than 2%. This receptor was obtained from a human donor with alopecia areata. Source: CD4+ T cells sorted from blood, taken at week 24, from a patient treated with tofacitinib.

CDR3 region: CSVVSQNADGYTF. The DNA of the CDR3 is TGCAGCGTTGTTTCCCAAAATGCCGATGGCTACACCTTC. The V gene is TRBV29-1, the J gene TRBJ1-2; D not resolved. The germline V gene encodes CDR1 SQVTM and CDR2 ANQGSEA. The V gene lost 4 bases and the J gene lost 6 bases, with 15 bases spanning the gap. The CDR3 length is 13 residues. Filled out from reference TRBV29-1 and TRBJ1-2, the complete variable domain reads SAVISQKPSRDICQRGTSLTIQCQVDSQVTMMFWYRQQPGQSLTLIATANQGSEATYESGFVIDKFPISRPNLTFSTLTVSNMSPEDSSIYLCSVVSQNADGYTFGSGTRLTVV.